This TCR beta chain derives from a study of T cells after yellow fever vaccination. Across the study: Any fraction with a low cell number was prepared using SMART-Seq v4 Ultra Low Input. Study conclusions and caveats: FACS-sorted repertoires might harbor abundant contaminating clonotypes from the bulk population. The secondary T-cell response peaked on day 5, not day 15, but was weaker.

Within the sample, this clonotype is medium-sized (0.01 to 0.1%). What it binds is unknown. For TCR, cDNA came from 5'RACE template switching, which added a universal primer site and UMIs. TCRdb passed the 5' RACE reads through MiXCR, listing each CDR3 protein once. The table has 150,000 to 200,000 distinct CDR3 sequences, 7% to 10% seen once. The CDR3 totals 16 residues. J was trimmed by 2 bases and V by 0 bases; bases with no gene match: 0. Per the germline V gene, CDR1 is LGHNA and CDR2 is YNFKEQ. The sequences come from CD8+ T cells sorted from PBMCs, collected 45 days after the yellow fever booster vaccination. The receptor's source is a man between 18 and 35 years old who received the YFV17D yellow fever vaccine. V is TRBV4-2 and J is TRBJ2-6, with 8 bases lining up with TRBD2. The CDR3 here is CASSQEAGAGANVLTF. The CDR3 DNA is TGTGCCAGCAGCCAAGAAGCGGGGGCTGGGGCCAACGTCCTGACTTTC.